This T cell receptor (beta chain) is from a study of tumor-infiltrating lymphocytes in primary liver carcinoma. Co-extraction of both nucleic acids (RNA and DNA) used about 18-34 mg of unsorted bulk tissue. Looked up from germline, CDR1 is MNHEY and CDR2 is SVGEGT. Trimming left V 4 bases short and J 11 bases short, with 21 bases between. CDR3 length: 15 residues. Starting from 500 ng of total RNA, TCR beta cDNA was produced with a primer in the constant region. The TCR beta library was amplified through three nested multiplex PCR rounds in a modified ARM-PCR procedure. A C-beta reverse primer was combined with TRBV1-TRBV30 forward primers in the first two PCR rounds, and each round had around 10 cycles. TCRdb independently ran MiXCR on the multiplex PCR reads; one entry per CDR3 protein. The sample holds fewer than 75,000 distinct CDR3 sequences; 71% are singletons and the top ten take approximately 41%.

The V and J genes are TRBV6-2 or TRBV6-3 and TRBJ1-5; the D is unclear. Sequencing input: liver tumor tissue from sampling region 4. This sample's subset: tumor region T4, right-lateral pole. This clonotype was sampled from a man in his forties or fifties with primary liver carcinoma and hepatitis B virus infection. Here the CDR3 reads CASSLDRYSNRSQHF. The CDR3 DNA reads as TGTGCCAGCAGTTTGGACCGTTATAGCAATCGGTCCCAGCATTTT.